The 20 T cell receptor beta chains in this list originate from one sample, sequenced in a study of siplizumab effects on memory and regulatory T cells. Generated by immunoSEQ multiplex PCR, the TCRdb table keeps only in-frame clones and is missing some. The sample consists of 55,000 to 80,000 clones, around 79% of them appearing once. Source material: memory CD4+ T cells sorted from blood. Every receptor here comes from a human donor in good health.

This sequence joins TRBV5-1 and TRBJ1-1; D might be TRBD1 (5 bases). Germline assignment: CDR1 SGHRS and CDR2 YFSETQ. V gave up 4 bases and J gave up 14 bases, with 24 bases separating them. This CDR3 region has 14 residues. The DNA for the CDR3 is TGCGCCAGCAGCCAATCCGGGACCCTTTTCCGCCCGTTCTTT. Residues: CASSQSGTLFRPFF.

This chain links TRBV18 with TRBJ2-5; D is unresolved. The CDR3 length is 13 residues. Trimming pared 9 bases from V and 1 base from J, leaving 12 bases between. In germline, CDR1 is KGHSH, CDR2 LQKENI. CDR3 in amino acids: CASRYTTQETQYF. The CDR3 nucleotides are TGTGCCAGTCGATACACGACCCAAGAGACCCAGTACTTC.

This rearrangement joins TRBV10-3 to TRBJ2-7; 10 bases line up with TRBD2. Looked up from germline, CDR1 is ENHRY and CDR2 is SYGVKD. With V trimmed by 7 bases and J by 4 bases, 4 bases remained unmatched. The CDR3 consists of 13 residues. In nucleotides, the CDR3 is TGTGCCATCAAGGATAGCGGGGGGTACGAGCAGTACTTC. It translates to CAIKDSGGYEQYF.

The genes are TRBV29-1 and TRBJ2-3; a possible D gene is TRBD1 (5 bases). Germline V gene sequence: CDR1 SQVTM, CDR2 ANQGSEA. Trimming took 4 bases from V and 6 from J, leaving 17 bases between them. The length of the CDR3 is 14 residues. The CDR3 DNA sequence: TGCAGCGTTGTACAGGCTCGAACTTTGGATACGCAGTATTTT. This codes for CSVVQARTLDTQYF.

The gene calls are TRBV30 and TRBJ1-4; no reliable D call. Germline V gene lookup returns CDR1 GTSNPN and CDR2 SVGIG (reference sequence). The CDR3 is 13 residues long. V shed 4 bases and J shed 0 bases, with 6 bases lying between them. The CDR3 DNA is TGTGCCTGGATAAGGGCAACTAATGAAAAACTGTTTTTT. Translation: CAWIRATNEKLFF.

Regarding this clone: The sample holds other DNA sequences that translate to the same CDR3. The chain uses TRBV7-3 and TRBJ2-5; tentatively, D is TRBD1 (6 bases). Germline CDR1 SGHTA, CDR2 FQGTGA. V lost 0 bases to trimming and J lost 5 bases, with 13 bases between them. The CDR3 spans 15 residues. CDR3 sequence: CASSLTGQRGETQYF. CDR3 DNA sequence: TGTGCCAGCAGCTTAACTGGACAGAGAGGGGAGACCCAGTACTTC.

V gene TRBV4-2 combines with J gene TRBJ2-2; D gene unclear. V was cut by 1 base and J by 7 bases, with 10 bases left in between. The CDR3 has 14 residues. Germline V gives CDR1 LGHNA, CDR2 YNFKEQ. CDR3 nucleotide sequence: TGTGCCAGCAGCCAAGTAAGGTGGAACGGGGAGCTGTTTTTT. It yields the protein CASSQVRWNGELFF.

V is TRBV6-6 and J is TRBJ2-3; a weak D match, TRBD1 (6 bases). Germline loops: CDR1 MNHNY, CDR2 SVGAGI (reference sequence). The CDR3 totals 15 residues. With 1 base removed from V and 6 bases from J, the gap between germline ends came to 14 bases. CDR3 region: CASSYYRVKWDTQYF. The CDR3 nucleotides are TGTGCCAGCAGTTACTACAGGGTCAAATGGGATACGCAGTATTTT.

The gene calls are TRBV6-5 and TRBJ1-2, with 9 bases identical to TRBD1. Trimming cost V 4 bases and J 8 bases; bases outside gene matches: 8. The CDR3 extends over 14 amino acids. Germline CDR1 and CDR2: MNHEY and SVGAGI. CDR3 DNA: TGTGCCAGCAGTTCACAGGGGGCGGCGGGCGGCTACACCTTC. Protein product: CASSSQGAAGGYTF.

The genes are TRBV11-2 and TRBJ2-7; D unresolved. Germline loops: CDR1 SGHAT, CDR2 FQNNGV. The V end was cut by 5 bases, the J end by 2 bases, with 7 bases between. CDR3 length: 12 amino acids. CDR3 sequence: CASSPNTYEQYF. The DNA for the CDR3 is TGTGCCAGCAGCCCAAATACCTACGAGCAGTACTTC.

The chain links TRBV7-2 to TRBJ1-1, with D unresolved. The length of the CDR3 is 13 residues. CDR1 is SGHTA and CDR2 is FQGNSA in the germline V gene. V was trimmed by 3 bases and J by 3 bases, leaving 8 bases between them. CDR3 nucleotides: TGTGCCAGCAGCTTTTCTCAAGACACTGAAGCTTTCTTT. Amino acids: CASSFSQDTEAFF.

The rearrangement joins TRBV6-5 to TRBJ2-7, with 7 bases lining up with TRBD1. Per germline, CDR1 MNHEY and CDR2 SVGAGI. This CDR3 spans 12 amino acids. Trimming cost V 4 bases and J 6 bases; bases outside gene matches: 3. The CDR3 region is CASSSTGTEQYF. CDR3 DNA: TGTGCCAGCAGTTCGACAGGGACCGAGCAGTACTTC.

The gene calls are TRBV6-5 and TRBJ2-7; 8 bases agree with TRBD1. Germline lookup yields CDR1 MNHEY and CDR2 SVGAGI. Trimming cost V 5 bases and J 9 bases; bases outside gene matches: 9. The CDR3 consists of 13 residues. The CDR3 region is CASSVPGQGGQYF. The CDR3 DNA follows: TGTGCCAGCAGTGTCCCCGGACAGGGCGGGCAGTACTTC.

The V gene is TRBV2, the J gene TRBJ1-2; tentative D call: TRBD1 (5 bases). V was shortened by 3 bases and J by 2 bases, with 7 bases between the two germline ends. The CDR3 spans 13 residues. From germline, CDR1 is SNHLY and CDR2 FYNNEI. The DNA for the CDR3 is TGTGCCAGCAGTGAGCGGGGGAACTATGGCTACACCTTC. It is translated as CASSERGNYGYTF.

The chain is built from TRBV6-5 and TRBJ1-5; TRBD1 is a possible D gene (5 bases). The V end was cut by 2 bases, the J end by 2 bases, with 10 bases between. Germline V lookup: CDR1 MNHEY, CDR2 SVGAGI. The length of the CDR3 is 15 residues. CDR3 region: CASSYGGAGNQPQHF. In DNA form, the CDR3 reads TGTGCCAGCAGTTACGGGGGAGCGGGCAATCAGCCCCAGCATTTT.

The DNA of the CDR3 is TGTGCCAGCAGTCCACAGGGGGCCGGGGAGCTGTTTTTT. Translating it yields CASSPQGAGELFF. The chain joins TRBV6-6 to TRBJ2-2, with 8 bases that match TRBD1. Germline assignment: CDR1 MNHNY and CDR2 SVGAGI (reference sequence). Losses at the gene ends were 5 bases for V and 6 bases for J; bases not matched to a gene: 2. This CDR3 is built from 13 residues.

This clone occurred once. Written as DNA, the CDR3 is TGTGCCATCGGTCCCATCGGCGGGACCCAGTACTTC. Amino acids: CAIGPIGGTQYF. V usage is TRBV10-3 and J usage is TRBJ2-5, with D unresolved. The CDR3 is 12 residues long. CDR1 and CDR2 from the germline V gene are ENHRY and SYGVKD. V dropped 8 bases and J dropped 7 bases, with 14 bases sitting between them.

The rearrangement links TRBV27 to TRBJ2-5; tentatively, D is TRBD2 (5 bases). V dropped 6 bases and J dropped 2 bases, with 16 bases sitting between them. Looked up from germline, CDR1 is MNHEY and CDR2 is SMNVEV (reference sequence). This CDR3 spans 15 amino acids. This CDR3 reads CASSPRPRGQETQYF. CDR3 DNA: TGTGCCAGCAGCCCCCGCCCTCGAGGGCAAGAGACCCAGTACTTC.

CDR3: CASSPPGGYEQYF. CDR3 coding DNA: TGTGCCAGCTCACCACCGGGAGGATACGAGCAGTACTTC. The chain uses TRBV18 and TRBJ2-7, with D perhaps matching TRBD2 (6 bases). The CDR3 contains 13 residues. Germline-derived CDR1 and CDR2 are KGHSH and LQKENI. Trimming removed 0 bases at V and 4 bases at J, with 7 bases between.

The chain couples TRBV27 to TRBJ2-3, with 13 bases fitting TRBD2. The germline CDR1 and CDR2 sequences are MNHEY and SMNVEV (reference sequence). The CDR3 sequence is 17 residues long. V dropped 2 bases and J dropped 4; count of bases not matched to a gene: 6. The CDR3 DNA reads TGTGCCAGCAGTTTACCAACACTAGCGGGGGGGCCAGATACGCAGTATTTT. Its protein is CASSLPTLAGGPDTQYF.